This TCR beta chain stems from a study of identical twins' blood T cells. The donors were healthy female monozygous twins, three pairs in total. Each CDR3 protein gets one entry after TCRdb re-called the 5' RACE reads with MiXCR. This sample has about 370,000 distinct CDR3 sequences, with approximately 30% found just once. Germline CDR1 reads LGHNA; CDR2 reads YSLEER. The germline V and J ends were trimmed by 5 bases and 10 bases, with 15 bases remaining between them. The length of the CDR3 is 13 residues. This TCR derives from a woman aged 18 to 55 in good health. The chain is built from TRBV4-3 and TRBJ2-1, with D unclear. What was sequenced was PBMCs. The CDR3 protein is CASSKRSIPEQFF. CDR3 DNA: TGCGCCAGCAGCAAACGAAGCATCCCAGAGCAGTTCTTC.